This TCR beta chain was found in a study of blood T cell repertoires in COVID-19. This CDR3 comprises 13 residues. The V and J ends lost 3 bases and 4 bases respectively, with 10 bases between them. The V gene's germline CDR1 is SGHNT and CDR2 YYREEE (reference sequence). Using immunoSEQ multiplex PCR, the repertoire was profiled, and TCRdb retains in-frame clones only, with some absent. The repertoire holds around 190,000 clones, with 75% to 85% as singletons. The V call is TRBV5-4, the J call TRBJ1-1; D might be TRBD1 (6 bases). Sequenced sample: peripheral blood. This sequence originates from a man in his fifties or sixties with acute or convalescent COVID-19. The CDR3 region is CASSWGGGTEAFF. CDR3 coding DNA: TGTGCCAGCAGCTGGGGAGGGGGCACTGAAGCTTTCTTT.